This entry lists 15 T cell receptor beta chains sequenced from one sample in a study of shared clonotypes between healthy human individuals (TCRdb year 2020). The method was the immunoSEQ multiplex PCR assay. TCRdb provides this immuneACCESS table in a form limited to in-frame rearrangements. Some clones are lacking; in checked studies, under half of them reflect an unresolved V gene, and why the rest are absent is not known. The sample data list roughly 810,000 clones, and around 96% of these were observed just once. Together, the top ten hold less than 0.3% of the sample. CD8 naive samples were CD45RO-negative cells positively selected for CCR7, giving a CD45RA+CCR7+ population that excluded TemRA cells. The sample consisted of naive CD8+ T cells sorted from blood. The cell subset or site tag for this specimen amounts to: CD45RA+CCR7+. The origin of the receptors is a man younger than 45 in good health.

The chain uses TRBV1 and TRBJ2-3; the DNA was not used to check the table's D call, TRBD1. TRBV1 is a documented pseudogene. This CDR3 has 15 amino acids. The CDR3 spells CTSSLRGRGPDTQYF. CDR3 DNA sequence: TGCACCAGCAGCCTTAGGGGTAGGGGGCCCGATACGCAGTATTTT.

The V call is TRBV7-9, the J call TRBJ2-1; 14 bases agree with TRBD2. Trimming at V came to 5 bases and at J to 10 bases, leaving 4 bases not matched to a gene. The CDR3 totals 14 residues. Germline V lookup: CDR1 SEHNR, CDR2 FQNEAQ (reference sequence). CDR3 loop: CASSGRTSGREQFF. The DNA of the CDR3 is TGTGCCAGCAGCGGACGGACTAGCGGGAGGGAGCAGTTCTTC.

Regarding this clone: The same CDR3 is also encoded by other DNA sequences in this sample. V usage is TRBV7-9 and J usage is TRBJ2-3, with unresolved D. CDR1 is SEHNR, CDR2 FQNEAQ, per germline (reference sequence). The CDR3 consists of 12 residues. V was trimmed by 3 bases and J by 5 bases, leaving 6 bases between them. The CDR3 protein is CASSLVGDTQYF. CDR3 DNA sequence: TGTGCCAGCAGCTTGGTGGGAGATACGCAGTATTTT.

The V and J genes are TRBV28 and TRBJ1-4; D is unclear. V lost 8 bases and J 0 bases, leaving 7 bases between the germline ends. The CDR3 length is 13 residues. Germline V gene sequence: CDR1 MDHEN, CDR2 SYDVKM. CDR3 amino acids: CASRRATNEKLFF. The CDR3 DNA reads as TGTGCCAGCCGCCGGGCAACTAATGAAAAACTGTTTTTT.

DNA of the CDR3: TGTGCCAGTAGTCATTCCGGGACATCCATCGCCTACGAGCAGTACTTC. It yields the protein CASSHSGTSIAYEQYF. J is TRBJ2-7 and V is TRBV19, with D possibly TRBD1 on 6 matching bases. V dropped 5 bases and J dropped 2 bases, with 19 bases sitting between them. The CDR3 loop spans 16 amino acids. CDR1 is LNHDA, CDR2 SQIVND, per germline (reference sequence). The full variable domain, its missing parts supplied by reference TRBV19 and TRBJ2-7, is DGGITQSPKYLFRKEGQNVTLSCEQNLNHDAMYWYRQDPGQGLRLIYYSQIVNDFQKGDIAEGYSVSREKKESFPLTVTSAQKNPTAFYLCASSHSGTSIAYEQYFGPGTRLTVT.

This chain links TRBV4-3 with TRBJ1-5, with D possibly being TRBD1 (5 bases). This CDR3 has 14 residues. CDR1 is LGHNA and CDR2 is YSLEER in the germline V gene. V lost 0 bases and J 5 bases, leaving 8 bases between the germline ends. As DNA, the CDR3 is TGCGCCAGCAGCCAAGAGGGGGGACATCAGCCCCAGCATTTT. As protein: CASSQEGGHQPQHF.

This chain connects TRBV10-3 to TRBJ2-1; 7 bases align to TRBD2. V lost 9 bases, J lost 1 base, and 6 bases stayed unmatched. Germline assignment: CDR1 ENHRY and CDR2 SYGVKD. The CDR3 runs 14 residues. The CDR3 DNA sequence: TGTGCCATACGACTAGCCGAATCCTACAATGAGCAGTTCTTC. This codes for CAIRLAESYNEQFF.

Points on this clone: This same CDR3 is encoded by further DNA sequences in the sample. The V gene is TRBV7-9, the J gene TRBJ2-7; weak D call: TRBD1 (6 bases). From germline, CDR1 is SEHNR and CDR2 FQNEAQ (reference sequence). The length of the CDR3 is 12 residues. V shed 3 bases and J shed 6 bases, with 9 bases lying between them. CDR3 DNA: TGTGCCAGCAGCTTTTTAGGGGGCGAGCAGTACTTC. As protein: CASSFLGGEQYF.

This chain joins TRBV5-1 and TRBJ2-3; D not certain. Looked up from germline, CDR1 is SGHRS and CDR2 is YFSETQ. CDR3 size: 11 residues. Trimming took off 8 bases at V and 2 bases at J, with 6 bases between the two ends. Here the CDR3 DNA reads TGCGCCAGTTCAGACACAGATACGCAGTATTTT. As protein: CASSDTDTQYF.

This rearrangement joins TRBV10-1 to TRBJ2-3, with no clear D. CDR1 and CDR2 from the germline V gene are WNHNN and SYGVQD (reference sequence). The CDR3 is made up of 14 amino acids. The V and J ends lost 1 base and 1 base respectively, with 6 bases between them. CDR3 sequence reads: CASSELPGTDTQYF. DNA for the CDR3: TGCGCCAGCAGTGAGTTGCCTGGCACAGATACGCAGTATTTT.

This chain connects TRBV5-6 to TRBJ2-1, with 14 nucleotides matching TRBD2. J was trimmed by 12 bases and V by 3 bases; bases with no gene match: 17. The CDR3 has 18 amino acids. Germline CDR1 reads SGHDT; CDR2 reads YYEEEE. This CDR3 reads CASSSPGLAGVGDGGQFF. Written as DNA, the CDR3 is TGTGCCAGCAGCTCCCCGGGACTAGCGGGAGTAGGGGATGGGGGGCAGTTCTTC.

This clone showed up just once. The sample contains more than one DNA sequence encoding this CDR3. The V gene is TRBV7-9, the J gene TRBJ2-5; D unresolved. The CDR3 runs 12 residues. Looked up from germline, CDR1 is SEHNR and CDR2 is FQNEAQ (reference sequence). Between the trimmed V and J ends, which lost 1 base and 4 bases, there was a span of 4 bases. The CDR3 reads CASSLGVETQYF. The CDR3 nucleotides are TGTGCCAGCAGCTTAGGGGTAGAGACCCAGTACTTC.

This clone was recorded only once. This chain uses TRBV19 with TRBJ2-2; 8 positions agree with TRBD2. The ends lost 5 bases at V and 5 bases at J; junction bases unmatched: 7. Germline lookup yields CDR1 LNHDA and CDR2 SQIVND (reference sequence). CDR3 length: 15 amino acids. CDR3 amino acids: CASSLPGGLTGELFF. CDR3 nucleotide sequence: TGTGCCAGTAGTCTTCCGGGAGGGCTTACCGGGGAGCTGTTTTTT.

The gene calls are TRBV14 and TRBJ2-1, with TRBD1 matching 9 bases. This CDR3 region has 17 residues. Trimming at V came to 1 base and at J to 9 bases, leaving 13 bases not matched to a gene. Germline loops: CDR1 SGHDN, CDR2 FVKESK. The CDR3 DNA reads TGTGCCAGCAGCCAAGCCCGGGACAGGGAACGCATGGGTGAGCAGTTCTTC. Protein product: CASSQARDRERMGEQFF.

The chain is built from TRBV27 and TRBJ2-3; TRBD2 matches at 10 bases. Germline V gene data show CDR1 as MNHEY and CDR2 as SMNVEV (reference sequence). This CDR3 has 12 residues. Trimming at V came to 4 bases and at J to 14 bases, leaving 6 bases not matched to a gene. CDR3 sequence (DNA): TGTGCCAGCAGTTCATCTAGCGGGAGAGGGTATTTT. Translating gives CASSSSSGRGYF.